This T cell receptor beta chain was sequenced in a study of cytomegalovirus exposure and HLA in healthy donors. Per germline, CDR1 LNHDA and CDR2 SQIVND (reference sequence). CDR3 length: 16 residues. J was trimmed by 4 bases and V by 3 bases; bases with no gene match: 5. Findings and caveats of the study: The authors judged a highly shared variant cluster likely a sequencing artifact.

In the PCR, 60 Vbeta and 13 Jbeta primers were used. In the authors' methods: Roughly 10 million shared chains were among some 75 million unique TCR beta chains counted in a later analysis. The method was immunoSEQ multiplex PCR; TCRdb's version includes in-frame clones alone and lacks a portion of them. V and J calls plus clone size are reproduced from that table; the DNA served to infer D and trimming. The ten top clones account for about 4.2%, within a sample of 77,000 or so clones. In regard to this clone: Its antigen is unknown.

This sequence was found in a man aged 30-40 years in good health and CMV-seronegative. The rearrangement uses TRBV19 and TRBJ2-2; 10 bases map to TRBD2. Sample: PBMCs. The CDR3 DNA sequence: TGTGCCAGTAGTATCCTAGCGGGAGTAAGCACCGGGGAGCTGTTTTTT. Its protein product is CASSILAGVSTGELFF.